The rows below give T cell receptor beta chains drawn from one sample of a study of CD8 T cells in Susac syndrome. TCRdb re-called the immunoSEQ multiplex PCR reads with MiXCR, one entry per CDR3 protein. The table has under 550,000 distinct CDR3 sequences, 75% to 90% seen once. The sample taken for sequencing was CD8+ T cells from PBMCs. These receptors were collected from a human donor with multiple sclerosis. Both conserved end residues are part of each CDR3. D genes are given only for firm matches. Not every row has a clone size; where given, it reads once, few, many or a size class.

cdr3_length,v_call,d_call,clone_size,j_call,cdr3_nt,cdr3_aa
15,TRBV20-1,TRBD1,.,TRBJ2-3,TGCAGTGCTAGAGATATTAGGGGGCGCACAGATACGCAGTATTTT,CSARDIRGRTDTQYF
15,TRBV19,.,.,TRBJ1-1,TGTGCCAGTAGTATCATTCGCGGAGGGAACACTGAAGCTTTCTTT,CASSIIRGGNTEAFF
14,TRBV28,.,.,TRBJ1-1,TGTGCCAGCAGTCTTCTTGGTGAGGGGGCTGAAGCTTTCTTT,CASSLLGEGAEAFF
14,TRBV29-1,.,.,TRBJ1-1,TGCAGCGTTGGAAGGGGGAATAAGCCTTTTGAAGCTTTCTTT,CSVGRGNKPFEAFF
15,TRBV7-8,.,.,TRBJ2-7,TGTGCCAGCAGCATTTTTGGCGGATCCACCTACGAGCAGTACTTC,CASSIFGGSTYEQYF
14,TRBV9,TRBD1,once,TRBJ2-5,TGTGCCAGCAGCGTATGGGACAGGGGAGAGACCCAGTACTTC,CASSVWDRGETQYF
15,TRBV6-5,.,.,TRBJ1-1,TGTGCCAGCAGTTACTCGCGGACACTGAACACTGAAGCTTTCTTT,CASSYSRTLNTEAFF
16,TRBV5-8,.,once,TRBJ1-1,TGTGCCAGCAGCCCCGGGACACGGGAGATGAACACTGAAGCTTTCTTT,CASSPGTREMNTEAFF
15,TRBV6-5,TRBD2,.,TRBJ2-7,TGTGCCAGCAGTTACTTCGCGGGAGCCCATTACGAGCAGTACTTC,CASSYFAGAHYEQYF
16,TRBV5-4,TRBD2,few,TRBJ2-3,TGTGCCAGCAGCTTGATGGGGACTACTAGCACAGATACGCAGTATTTT,CASSLMGTTSTDTQYF
14,TRBV19,.,.,TRBJ1-1,TGTGCCAGTAGAGGAGATGGACCGATGGCTGAAGCTTTCTTT,CASRGDGPMAEAFF
15,TRBV14,.,once,TRBJ2-7,TGTGCCAGCAGCCAAGAATTATCGACAGACTACGAGCAGTACTTC,CASSQELSTDYEQYF
16,TRBV6-5,TRBD2,.,TRBJ2-7,TGTGCCAGCAGTTACTCGACCGCGGGGGGCGGCTACGAGCAGTACTTC,CASSYSTAGGGYEQYF
11,TRBV29-1,.,once,TRBJ1-2,TGCAGCGTCACAGGGCTCTATGGCTACACCTTC,CSVTGLYGYTF
13,TRBV10-2,.,.,TRBJ1-3,TGCGCCAGCATGAGTCAGGGGCTGGACACCATATATTTT,CASMSQGLDTIYF
13,TRBV4-1,.,once,TRBJ1-1,TGCACCAGCAGCAAGGGAGGGAACACTGAAGCTTTCTTT,CTSSKGGNTEAFF
14,TRBV7-9,.,.,TRBJ1-2,TGTGCCAGCAGCGCAGGACAGTACAACTATGGCTACACCTTC,CASSAGQYNYGYTF
11,TRBV2,.,.,TRBJ2-7,TGTGCCATTACTCGGGTCTACGAGCAGTACTTC,CAITRVYEQYF
15,TRBV15,.,.,TRBJ1-2,TGTGCCACCAGCAGAGTGGGCGGAAATAACTATGGCTACACCTTC,CATSRVGGNNYGYTF
15,TRBV19,.,.,TRBJ2-1,TGTGCCAGTAGTAGCGTTCCGAGCTCCTACAATGAGCAGTTCTTC,CASSSVPSSYNEQFF
15,TRBV4-1,.,.,TRBJ2-7,TGCGCCAGCAGCCAAGGGGAGGACTTCTCCTACGAGCAGTACTTC,CASSQGEDFSYEQYF
17,TRBV7-9,.,.,TRBJ1-2,TGTGCCAGCAGCCCTGTCCGATCAGCGACCCCTAACTATGGCTACACCTTC,CASSPVRSATPNYGYTF
16,TRBV5-1,TRBD1,.,TRBJ2-3,TGCGCCAGCAGCTCCTTCCGGGACAGGGGTGAAGATACGCAGTATTTT,CASSSFRDRGEDTQYF
18,TRBV9,TRBD2,.,TRBJ2-2,TGTGCCAGCAGCGCAGACCCGGGACTAGCGGCCTACACCGGGGAGCTGTTTTTT,CASSADPGLAAYTGELFF
13,TRBV4-1,TRBD1,.,TRBJ1-4,TGCGCCAGCAGCCAACAGGGGGATGAAAAACTGTTTTTT,CASSQQGDEKLFF
14,TRBV27,.,.,TRBJ1-5,TGTGCCAGCAGTTTATCAGAGAGCGATCAGCCCCAGCATTTT,CASSLSESDQPQHF
13,TRBV7-9,.,.,TRBJ2-1,TGTGCCAGCAGCCAGAAGCGATACAATGAGCAGTTCTTC,CASSQKRYNEQFF
13,TRBV4-1,.,.,TRBJ2-3,TGCGCCAGCAGCCAAGTTTCGGCAGATACGCAGTATTTT,CASSQVSADTQYF
15,TRBV7-9,.,.,TRBJ2-7,TGTGCCAGCAGCCCCGCACAGGGCATCACCTACGAGCAGTACTTC,CASSPAQGITYEQYF
16,TRBV6-1,.,.,TRBJ2-7,TGTGCCAGCAGTGATCCCGGCTTGGACGGGGCCTACGAGCAGTACTTC,CASSDPGLDGAYEQYF
15,TRBV5-1,.,.,TRBJ1-2,TGCGCCAGCAGCTTCGGGAGGAGCTTCCGTCTCGGCTACACCTTC,CASSFGRSFRLGYTF
14,TRBV5-5,.,.,TRBJ2-2,TGTGCCAGCTCTCGTGGGAGGTACACCGGGGAGCTGTTTTTT,CASSRGRYTGELFF
12,TRBV20-1,.,.,TRBJ2-7,TGCAGTGCTAGACCAACGGGCTACGAGCAGTACTTC,CSARPTGYEQYF
14,TRBV19,.,few,TRBJ2-7,.,CASTSGTGAYEQYF
17,TRBV5-1,.,.,TRBJ2-1,TGCGCCAGCAGCTTGGACGGGCGGCTAGCGTACGACAATGAGCAGTTCTTC,CASSLDGRLAYDNEQFF